The clone carrying this T cell receptor beta chain appeared many times. Noted time point: before trial treatment. Eligible patients bore advanced solid tumors devoid of tumor-infiltrating lymphocytes. The CDR3 covers 14 residues. The germline CDR1 and CDR2 sequences are SQVTM and ANQGSEA. J gave up 3 bases and V 7 bases, and 6 bases lay outside the gene matches. This record comes from a study of low-dose radiotherapy and immunotherapy resistance in tumors. Study overall: The treatment that patients received was intravenous nivolumab 240 mg every two weeks plus ipilimumab 1 mg/kg every six weeks. Once cycle 1 day 1 began, patients took oral aspirin 300 mg daily for four cycles.

A constant-region primer paired with the V-primer adapter amplified TCRs over approximately 19 PCR cycles. From the reads, TCRdb called clonotypes with MiXCR, one entry per CDR3 protein. The data contain roughly 46,000 distinct CDR3 sequences, approximately 10% of them singletons. The genes are TRBV29-1 and TRBJ2-2, with 9 positions matching TRBD1. The TCR was taken from a female donor with ovarian cancer. The material was PBMCs, obtained before treatment. The CDR3 DNA sequence: TGCAGCGCCGGACAGGGGAGCGACACCGGGGAGCTGTTTTTT. Amino acid sequence: CSAGQGSDTGELFF.